The present TCR beta chain was sequenced within a study of cytotoxic CD8 clonotypes in ibrutinib-treated CLL (dated by TCRdb to the early 2020s). Regarding the complete study: The cohort had 11 relapsed/refractory and approximately 15 treatment-naive patients; 17 to 18 were IGHV unmutated. Partial responses were observed in around 25 patients and complete responses in 2; after a median follow-up of 68 months, remission was maintained in roughly 14 patients and progression was observed in approximately 12. Response samples were obtained after a median of roughly 13 months of treatment, with a range of roughly 6 to 36 months. On average, each sample had some 260,000 productive templates and approximately 85,000 productive rearrangements. Of the 90 or so participants in the trial, 20 to 30 had longitudinal samples available. Cryopreserved peripheral blood mononuclear cells were collected at three points: before therapy, at response, and at either sustained remission or disease progression. Patients were still on ibrutinib when every remission and progressive disease sample was collected.

The CDR3 covers 16 residues, taking in both the cysteine and the phenylalanine. Only the CDR3 region is kept as DNA, spanning 48 bases read in frame from base 1. V and J are truncated by 3 bases and 4 bases respectively, leaving an intervening sequence of 16 bases. Via the germline V gene, CDR1 is SGDLS and CDR2 YYNGEE. The label giving this sample's time point can be read as: approximately eleven months on ibrutinib. For TCR beta library preparation, around 1.8 micrograms of genomic DNA were extracted from the cryopreserved PBMCs. Longitudinal blood samples from CLL patients on ibrutinib monotherapy underwent high-throughput TCR beta sequencing. Patients were enrolled in a phase 2 open-label single-center ibrutinib monotherapy trial. The full study reports these points: Clonality increased at ibrutinib response, stayed stable in sustained remission, and fell back toward baseline at progression. Public clonotypes were rare and either shrank or stayed stable during treatment, and the rise in clonality at ibrutinib response reflected expansion of private clonotypes. Sustained-remission and progressing patients did not have matched sampling times, and lymph node repertoires were not examined. At baseline, clonality was higher than in age-matched healthy donors and showed a strong correlation with circulating CD8+ T-cell counts.

About this clone itself: What antigen it recognizes has not been identified. No qualities accompany the bases; no much larger clone lies one base away.

The goal of deep resolution MiSeq sequencing was a depth between 1 in 1 million and 1 in 200,000 T cells, and coverage averaged 10x per clonotype. The immunoSEQ hsTCRB Kit was used to generate the TCR beta libraries. As for the authors' bioinformatics: ImmunoSEQ Data Assistant and ImmunoSEQ Analyzer were used for data analysis, and V, D and J genes were assigned according to IMGT definitions. Clonality, with values ranging from 0 to 1, was calculated as one minus the normalized Shannon entropy of productive rearrangement frequencies. Only overrepresented clonotypes making up at least 0.05% of the repertoire of each patient were included in the public clonotype analysis. Repertoires from roughly 13 age-matched healthy donors in immuneACCESS were used as clonality controls. The table comes from immuneACCESS by way of TCRdb, which keeps in-frame sequences with V and J called. Part of the clones is missing from these tables; in studies checked, under half for an unresolved V gene and the rest for unknown reasons. For V, J and clone size, that table is used; D and trimming come from the DNA. The sample includes about 130,000 clones, with 70% to 80% observed a single time. 9.5% to 15% of the sample lies in the top ten.

This TCR was sampled from a human donor with chronic lymphocytic leukemia. The starting material was PBMCs, obtained after 12 months of ibrutinib treatment. The chain couples TRBV9 to TRBJ1-4, with the identity of the D gene unclear. The nucleotide sequence is given as TGTGCCAGCAGCGCGAGAAGGTCAGGTAGTAATGAAAAACTGTTTTTT. Translated, it reads CASSARRSGSNEKLFF.